The TCR beta chain described here comes from a study of T cell changes during pregnancy in multiple sclerosis (dated 2019 in TCRdb). About the study as a whole: The study looked at changes in the T cell repertoire across pregnancy in women with multiple sclerosis.

Libraries were constructed by the immunoSEQ multiplex PCR assay. TCRdb obtained this table from immuneACCESS and retained in-frame rearrangements with V and J assigned. These tables miss some clones; where compared with another copy, unresolved V genes account for less than half of the shortfall, and the remainder is unexplained. This sample has just over 40,000 clones in its table, and about 90% of those were observed once. Over 4% of the sample is taken by the ten largest. CDR1 and CDR2, looked up from the germline V gene, are SGHAT and FQNNGV. V was cut back by 6 bases and J by 2 bases, leaving a gap of 13 bases between them. There are 14 amino acids in the CDR3, from cysteine to phenylalanine inclusive. CDR3 DNA only is kept here, 42 bases in frame from base 1. In the case of this clone: Its antigen has not been determined. Base qualities were left out, and no much larger clone turns up one base away.

The chain links TRBV11-2 with TRBJ1-1, and TRBD1 may be the D gene, going by 6 matching bases. The TCR sequence derives from a female donor in good health, enrolled as a control in a pregnancy study. The source material was peripheral blood, sampled in the first trimester of pregnancy. Here the CDR3 is given as CASSPRGGNTEAFF. The base sequence is TGTGCCAGCAGTCCCAGAGGGGGTAACACTGAAGCTTTCTTT.